This T cell receptor (beta chain) was profiled in a study of blood T cell repertoires in COVID-19. Overall study: There were acute and convalescent COVID-19 samples, and they came from the United States, Italy and Spain. In each case, the material was cDNA or gDNA derived from T cells, B-cell-depleted T cells, or PBMCs.

Produced via immunoSEQ multiplex PCR; TCRdb's table is partial and in-frame only. The sample gives approximately 390,000 clones, about 87% of which show up once; roughly 10% is in the top ten. Individuals drawn from about 26 US areas were about 18 to 100 years old. Recovered participants had two consecutive negative NP/OP PCR tests, healthcare professional clearance, or symptom resolution. The sample was PBMCs or T cells enriched from blood (not recorded which). The sequence was collected from a woman in her fifties or sixties who had recovered from COVID-19.

The CDR3, as DNA: TGTGCCAGCAGCTTAGTTGCAGGGATTAATGCCGGGGAGCTGTTTTTT. Translation gives CASSLVAGINAGELFF. The chain recombines TRBV11-2 with TRBJ2-2, with a weak D call TRBD1 (5 bases). Germline assignment: CDR1 SGHAT and CDR2 FQNNGV. V lost 1 base to trimming and J lost 6 bases, with 15 bases between them. The CDR3 totals 16 residues.